Each of the 29 T cell receptor beta chains below was sequenced from the same sample in a study of T cells in Graves' hyperthyroidism and ophthalmopathy. Amplification yielded TCR beta CDR3 regions, with RNA transcripts as the source. TCR CDR3 underwent first-round RT-PCR with the HTBI primer set. TCRdb used MiXCR to reprocess the multiplex PCR reads, holding one entry per CDR3 protein. The table lists around 500,000 distinct CDR3 sequences, 20% to 25% of them singletons. What was sequenced was blood. The source is a woman aged 65 to 85 with Graves' ophthalmopathy.

The chain recombines TRBV4-1 with TRBJ1-2, with D possibly TRBD1 on 5 matching bases. Trimming removed 0 bases at V and 4 bases at J, with 12 bases between. The CDR3 loop spans 15 amino acids. Germline V gene sequence: CDR1 MGHRA, CDR2 YSYEKL. CDR3 sequence reads: CASSQDGGRGYGYTF. CDR3 in DNA: TGCGCCAGCAGCCAAGACGGGGGTCGGGGCTATGGCTACACCTTC.

This clonotype was found many times. As DNA, the CDR3 is TGTGCCAGCAGTTTAATGCCCTCTGGTGAAAAACTGTTTTTT. It is translated as CASSLMPSGEKLFF. V gene TRBV28 combines with J gene TRBJ1-4; D is unresolved. The V end was cut by 2 bases, the J end by 7 bases, with 11 bases between. Germline CDR1 MDHEN, CDR2 SYDVKM. This CDR3 contains 14 residues. Complete variable domain (other parts from reference TRBV28 and TRBJ1-4): DVKVTQSSRYLVKRTGEKVFLECVQDMDHENMFWYRQDPGLGLRLIYFSYDVKMKEKGDIPEGYSVSREKKERFSLILESASTNQTSMYLCASSLMPSGEKLFFGSGTQLSVL.

This chain uses TRBV7-9 with TRBJ1-2, with D possibly being TRBD1 (5 bases). V lost 1 base to trimming and J lost 5 bases, with 14 bases between them. Germline lookup yields CDR1 SEHNR and CDR2 FQNEAQ (reference sequence). The CDR3 sequence is 15 residues long. In DNA form, the CDR3 reads TGTGCCAGCAGCTTAGTGGACCCCAGGGAGTATGGCTACACCTTC. This encodes CASSLVDPREYGYTF.

The chain carries TRBV5-1 and TRBJ2-3, with a possible D match to TRBD2 (6 bases). Germline CDR1 is SGHRS and CDR2 is YFSETQ. Trimming left V 4 bases short and J 2 bases short, with 14 bases between. This CDR3 spans 15 amino acids. CDR3 protein: CASSHQRVLTDTQYF. CDR3 DNA: TGCGCCAGCAGCCACCAGCGGGTCCTCACAGATACGCAGTATTTT.

The chain employs TRBV7-2 and TRBJ1-2; D remains ambiguous. Germline V gene sequence: CDR1 SGHTA, CDR2 FQGNSA. This CDR3 comprises 14 residues. Trimming left V 1 base short and J 1 base short, with 7 bases between. The CDR3 DNA follows: TGTGCCAGCAGCTTAGTAGTGGATAACTATGGCTACACCTTC. It encodes CASSLVVDNYGYTF.

This chain connects TRBV11-3 to TRBJ2-3; D is unresolved. The germline V and J ends were trimmed by 6 bases and 0 bases, with 10 bases remaining between them. From germline, CDR1 is SGHNT and CDR2 YENEEA. The CDR3 consists of 14 residues. The CDR3 nucleotides read TGTGCCAGCAGTCCCTCCTATAGCACAGATACGCAGTATTTT. This sequence encodes CASSPSYSTDTQYF.

The chain is built from TRBV30 and TRBJ1-5; unclear D gene. The CDR3 totals 13 residues. The V end lost 0 bases, the J end lost 7 bases, and 10 bases lay between the germline ends. Germline lookup yields CDR1 GTSNPN and CDR2 SVGIG (reference sequence). In DNA form, the CDR3 reads TGTGCCTGGAGTGTAAAAGGGCAACAGCCCCAGCATTTT. This codes for CAWSVKGQQPQHF.

The rearrangement joins TRBV5-1 to TRBJ2-1; D gene uncertain. V was pared by 4 bases and J by 3 bases, with 14 bases between. CDR1 and CDR2 (germline): SGHRS, YFSETQ. The CDR3 sequence is 15 residues long. The CDR3 reads CASSDDTQLYNEQFF. The CDR3 DNA sequence: TGCGCCAGCAGCGATGACACACAACTCTACAATGAGCAGTTCTTC.

The chain couples TRBV7-2 to TRBJ2-7, with D unresolved. CDR1 is SGHTA, CDR2 FQGNSA, per germline. V was pared by 3 bases and J by 8 bases, with 11 bases between. The CDR3 consists of 12 residues. CDR3 residues: CASSFSPRKQYF. CDR3 coding DNA: TGTGCCAGCAGCTTTTCTCCTCGGAAGCAGTACTTC.

This clonotype has a handful of counts. J is TRBJ2-1 and V is TRBV20-1; 13 bases map to TRBD2. This CDR3 has 15 amino acids. The ends lost 3 bases at V and 7 bases at J; junction bases unmatched: 6. Germline lookup yields CDR1 DFQATT and CDR2 SNEGSKA (reference sequence). CDR3 region: CSASQLAGGGNEQFF. In DNA, the CDR3 is TGCAGTGCTAGCCAACTAGCGGGAGGGGGGAATGAGCAGTTCTTC.

This clonotype was seen a few times. The V gene is TRBV3-1, the J gene TRBJ1-1, with D tentatively TRBD1 (6 bases). The V end lost 3 bases, the J end lost 5 bases, and 10 bases lay between the germline ends. The CDR3 covers 13 residues. Germline CDR1 and CDR2: LGHDT and YNNKEL (reference sequence). The CDR3 region has the DNA TGTGCCAGCAGCCAGGGGGCAAGGACTGAAGCTTTCTTT. Translated: CASSQGARTEAFF.

This clonotype was picked up a small number of times. The V and J genes are TRBV19 and TRBJ2-5; no clear D gene. V lost 5 bases to trimming and J lost 5 bases, with 12 bases between them. Per germline, CDR1 LNHDA and CDR2 SQIVND (reference sequence). The CDR3 has 13 residues. CDR3 nucleotides: TGTGCCAGTAGTCCGTCCGCGTATGAGACCCAGTACTTC. Residues: CASSPSAYETQYF.

This clonotype was recorded a few times. V usage is TRBV20-1 and J usage is TRBJ2-7; 12 bases map to TRBD2. The CDR3 contains 15 residues. The ends lost 6 bases at V and 4 bases at J; junction bases unmatched: 10. CDR1 is DFQATT and CDR2 is SNEGSKA in the germline V gene (reference sequence). The CDR3 nucleotides read TGCAGTGCGACTAGCGGGAGAGTCCCCGTATACGAGCAGTACTTC. Residues: CSATSGRVPVYEQYF.

This clonotype showed up just a few times. This sequence may be a read error, since a much larger clone differs from it by one base. This chain connects TRBV12-3 or TRBV12-4 to TRBJ2-3; a possible D gene is TRBD1 (5 bases). Deletions cut 3 bases from V and 3 bases from J, with 10 bases between. This CDR3 is 14 amino acids long. This CDR3 is CASSLRQWTDTQYF. In DNA, the CDR3 is TGTGCCAGCAGTTTGAGACAGTGGACAGATACGCAGTATTTT.

This chain connects TRBV28 to TRBJ1-1; TRBD1 matches at 8 bases. With 7 bases clipped from V and 1 base from J, the junction kept 2 bases outside the gene matches. CDR3 length: 13 residues. Germline V lookup: CDR1 MDHEN, CDR2 SYDVKM. The chain's CDR3 is CASTGTGNTEAFF. The CDR3 region has the DNA TGTGCCAGCACCGGGACAGGGAACACTGAAGCTTTCTTT.

This clonotype occurred many times. This rearrangement joins TRBV28 to TRBJ2-5, with TRBD2 matching 7 bases. The CDR3 is 18 amino acids. V shed 2 bases and J 1 base; nucleotides not matched to a gene: 13. Germline loops: CDR1 MDHEN, CDR2 SYDVKM. CDR3 coding DNA: TGTGCCAGCAGTTTAGTGCGGGAGAGTCGATGGGGCCAAGAGACCCAGTACTTC. Its translation is CASSLVRESRWGQETQYF.

This clonotype came up a few times. The chain has TRBV28 and TRBJ1-3; D remains ambiguous. The length of the CDR3 is 15 residues. Germline CDR1 MDHEN, CDR2 SYDVKM. The V gene lost 5 bases and the J gene lost 0 bases, with 11 bases spanning the gap. The CDR3 nucleotides are TGTGCCAGCAGTGTTGGACCCCACTCTGGAAACACCATATATTTT. It specifies CASSVGPHSGNTIYF.

This chain uses TRBV6-2 or TRBV6-3 with TRBJ2-1; a possible D gene is TRBD2 (7 bases). Germline V CDR1 and CDR2: MNHEY, SVGEGT. V was clipped by 5 bases and J by 0 bases, with 14 bases between them. This CDR3 contains 16 residues. The CDR3 DNA sequence: TGTGCCAGCAGTCCGGTAGGGGGGGTCTCCTACAATGAGCAGTTCTTC. As protein: CASSPVGGVSYNEQFF.

The chain is built from TRBV19 and TRBJ2-7; the D gene is possibly TRBD2 (6 bases). CDR1 is LNHDA and CDR2 is SQIVND in the germline V gene (reference sequence). The CDR3 has 13 residues. V lost 7 bases to trimming and J lost 4 bases, with 14 bases between them. The CDR3 DNA reads as TGTGCCAGTACCGGGACTGACTTTTACGAGCAGTACTTC. Protein product: CASTGTDFYEQYF. The full variable domain, completed using reference TRBV19 and TRBJ2-7, is DGGITQSPKYLFRKEGQNVTLSCEQNLNHDAMYWYRQDPGQGLRLIYYSQIVNDFQKGDIAEGYSVSREKKESFPLTVTSAQKNPTAFYLCASTGTDFYEQYFGPGTRLTVT.

The gene calls are TRBV6-2 or TRBV6-3 and TRBJ2-3; 15 bases are shared with TRBD2. Germline V gene data show CDR1 as MNHEY and CDR2 as SVGEGT. V shed 2 bases, J shed 2 bases, and the junction held 5 bases outside the gene matches. This CDR3 is 18 amino acids long. Here the CDR3 reads CASSYGLAGGIPTDTQYF. In nucleotides, the CDR3 is TGTGCCAGCAGTTACGGACTAGCGGGAGGGATTCCCACAGATACGCAGTATTTT.

This clonotype appeared a single time. This chain uses TRBV2 with TRBJ2-2, with 8 positions matching TRBD1. The CDR3 spans 15 residues. V was pared by 6 bases and J by 4 bases, with 7 bases of the junction left unmatched. From germline, CDR1 is SNHLY and CDR2 FYNNEI. In DNA, the CDR3 is TGTGCCAGCAGCCCCAGGGGGCGCGGCACCGGGGAGCTGTTTTTT. Its protein is CASSPRGRGTGELFF. Complete variable domain (other parts from reference TRBV2 and TRBJ2-2): EPEVTQTPSHQVTQMGQEVILRCVPISNHLYFYWYRQILGQKVEFLVSFYNNEISEKSEIFDDQFSVERPDGSNFTLKIRSTKLEDSAMYFCASSPRGRGTGELFFGEGSRLTVL.

In its sample, this clonotype was seen a few times. This CDR3 is CASSLGAVSSYNEQFF. The CDR3 bases are TGTGCCAGCAGCTTAGGTGCGGTTAGCTCCTACAATGAGCAGTTCTTC. The chain recombines TRBV7-2 with TRBJ2-1; no firm D call. Germline lookup yields CDR1 SGHTA and CDR2 FQGNSA. With 1 base removed from V and 0 bases from J, the gap between germline ends came to 10 bases. The CDR3 runs to 16 residues.

This clonotype was observed at least ten times. This chain joins TRBV12-3 or TRBV12-4 and TRBJ2-1; 14 bases line up with TRBD2. This CDR3 contains 14 residues. The trim removed 7 bases at V and 7 bases at J, leaving 3 bases unmatched. In nucleotides, the CDR3 is TGTGCCAGCACGGGACTAGCGGGAGTAAATGAGCAGTTCTTC. Its protein is CASTGLAGVNEQFF.

This clonotype has only a few counts. V and J are TRBV29-1 and TRBJ1-1; 7 bases are shared with TRBD1. The V and J ends lost 2 bases and 1 base, in that order; junction bases with no gene match: 7. Germline CDR1 is SQVTM and CDR2 is ANQGSEA. CDR3 size: 15 residues. CDR3 amino acids: CSVERQGLKNTEAFF. CDR3 DNA sequence: TGCAGCGTTGAACGACAGGGCTTGAAGAACACTGAAGCTTTCTTT.

This rearrangement joins TRBV24-1 to TRBJ2-7, with TRBD2 matching 10 bases. CDR3 length equals 13 residues. The germline V gene has CDR1 KGHDR and CDR2 SFDVKD. The junction had 1 base not matched to a gene; V was cut back by 4 bases and J by 5 bases. CDR3 protein: CATSDGLADEQYF. CDR3 bases: TGTGCCACCAGTGACGGACTAGCGGACGAGCAGTACTTC.

This clonotype was picked up many times. This chain joins TRBV11-2 and TRBJ1-6; TRBD1 matches at 8 bases. This CDR3 spans 16 amino acids. CDR1 and CDR2 (germline): SGHAT, FQNNGV. J was trimmed by 1 base and V by 3 bases; bases with no gene match: 2. The CDR3: CASSLTGESYNSPLHF. CDR3 nucleotides: TGTGCCAGCAGCTTGACAGGGGAGTCCTATAATTCACCCCTCCACTTT.

This clonotype was detected only a few times. The V call is TRBV28, the J call TRBJ1-2; 7 nucleotides align to TRBD1. Germline V lookup: CDR1 MDHEN, CDR2 SYDVKM. The CDR3 spans 13 residues. The V gene end was trimmed by 6 bases and the J gene end by 8 bases; junction bases not matched to a gene: 9. CDR3 residues: CASRRQGREGYTF. The DNA of the CDR3 is TGTGCCAGCAGAAGACAGGGCAGGGAGGGCTACACCTTC.

The sample holds many counts of this clonotype. The chain combines TRBV6-6 with TRBJ2-7; a weak D match, TRBD2 (6 bases). V was cut by 0 bases and J by 5 bases, with 14 bases left in between. The CDR3 loop spans 15 amino acids. Germline loops: CDR1 MNHNY, CDR2 SVGAGI (reference sequence). CDR3 nucleotides: TGTGCCAGCAGTTACTCGGGAGGAAGGATAAACGAGCAGTACTTC. Translated: CASSYSGGRINEQYF.

This clonotype was seen ten or more times. The chain is built from TRBV6-1 and TRBJ1-5; D uncertain. V shed 4 bases and J shed 0 bases, with 7 bases lying between them. Germline V gene data show CDR1 as MNHNS and CDR2 as SASEGT. There are 14 residues in the CDR3. The CDR3 nucleotides are TGTGCCAGCAGTGGGTCATATAGCAATCAGCCCCAGCATTTT. As protein: CASSGSYSNQPQHF.